This T cell receptor beta chain is drawn from a study of beta chain features in type 1 diabetes. The wider study: Healthy donors resembled patients in age, gender and cell yields.

Expressed TCRB transcripts were sequenced because the isolated RNA had all been reverse transcribed beforehand. Assay used: immunoSEQ multiplex PCR; TCRdb lists only in-frame clones, some missing. Of a few hundred thousand clones in the sample, approximately 30% were seen once. The germline V gene has CDR1 SQVTM and CDR2 ANQGSEA. Trimming removed 3 bases from V and 5 bases from J; junction bases left unmatched: 13. The CDR3 covers 15 residues. As for this clone: As yet, its antigen is unknown.

Study-wide findings and caveats: Naive, central memory and regulatory TCRB repertoires appeared more similar among patients than healthy donors.

V gene TRBV29-1 combines with J gene TRBJ2-7; TRBD1 matches 7 bases. This TCR was recovered from a man younger than 30 in good health. The material sequenced was naive CD4+ T cells from blood. The CDR3 nucleotides read TGCAGCGTTGATGTACAGACAGGGTATGGCGACGAGCAGTACTTC. Protein product: CSVDVQTGYGDEQYF.